This TCR beta chain comes out of a study of beta chain features in type 1 diabetes. As for the study in general: The samples had around 98 million sorted cells examined in all. Study-wide findings and caveats: In type 1 diabetes patients, VDJ junctions had fewer insertions; deletions at these junctions were more frequent. Significant though moderate, a shortening of TCRB CDR3s appeared in all four CD4+ subsets of Type 1 diabetes patients.

To note about this clone: What it binds is not known.

Trimming cost V 3 bases and J 3 bases, with 5 bases left between them. There are 12 residues in the CDR3. Germline CDR1 is MDHEN and CDR2 is SYDVKM. Sequenced material consisted of expressed TCRB transcripts (all of the isolated RNA was reverse transcribed). Clones were sequenced by immunoSEQ multiplex PCR, and TCRdb holds only the in-frame ones, with some missing. The sample includes about 650,000 clones, 12% of them seen just once. It was via CD45RO/CCR7/CD25/CD127/CD95/CD27 that CD4+ naive, central memory, regulatory and stem cell-like memory cells were sorted. V gene TRBV28 combines with J gene TRBJ1-2; D remains ambiguous. The sample taken for sequencing was naive CD4+ T cells from blood. The TCR originated in a man aged 25-40 years with type 1 diabetes. Here the CDR3 reads CASSFWDYGYTF. For the CDR3, the DNA is TGTGCCAGCAGTTTCTGGGACTATGGCTACACCTTC.